The entry below gives a single TCR beta chain sequence along with its context. What it binds is unknown. The sample originates from a study of cytomegalovirus exposure and HLA in healthy donors. Study conclusions and caveats: Judged likely to be a sequencing artifact was a cluster of highly shared sequence variants. Presence/absence results assume similar sequencing depth per donor, which may not hold. Many donors carried some public TCRs, although rarity characterized most TCR sequences. By HLA locus, TCR association rates varied in a later analysis, with DRB1 showing the most and HLA-C the fewest.

The J segment lost 6 bases and the V segment lost 4 bases, leaving 5 bases of the junction unmatched. The CDR3 is made up of 14 amino acids. Germline V lookup: CDR1 LNHDA, CDR2 SQIVND (reference sequence). The PCR made use of 60 Vbeta and 13 Jbeta primers. Method: immunoSEQ multiplex PCR; TCRdb's copy keeps in-frame clones and lacks some. Of nearly 110,000 clones detected, less than 80% appear once; the ten largest clones hold approximately 3.6%. V usage is TRBV19 and J usage is TRBJ2-2, with 7 bases lining up with TRBD2. The TCR comes from a man aged 55 to 70 in good health and CMV-seronegative. Sequencing was done on a sample of PBMCs. CDR3 sequence: CASSTGGVPGELFF. The CDR3 DNA follows: TGTGCCAGTAGTACTGGGGGGGTCCCCGGGGAGCTGTTTTTT.